This is a list of T cell receptor beta chains from one sample in a study of blood T cell repertoires in COVID-19. Profiling relied on immunoSEQ multiplex PCR, and the TCRdb table lists in-frame clones only, not all of them. In the table there are more than 300,000 clones, roughly nine tenths of which are singletons. Sequenced material: PBMCs or T cells enriched from blood (not recorded which). Receptors were obtained from a woman between 25 and 40 years old who had recovered from COVID-19. Both conserved end residues are part of each CDR3. D genes are given only for firm matches. Only some rows state a clone size, as once, few, many or a class for expanded clones.

D gene	clone size	V gene	J gene	CDR3 DNA	CDR3 protein
TRBD2	NA	TRBV5-1	TRBJ2-3	TGCGCCAGCAGCTTGGCCTTCGGTGAGCGGGGGGTTTACACAGATACGCAGTATTTT	CASSLAFGERGVYTDTQYF
TRBD1	NA	TRBV19	TRBJ1-1	TGTGCCAGTTTCCAATCGACAGGGTCTGTTGACACTGAAGCTTTCTTT	CASFQSTGSVDTEAFF
NA	NA	TRBV24-1	TRBJ2-3	TGTGCCACCATGTCGGTGCTAAGTGGAGATACGCAGTATTTT	CATMSVLSGDTQYF
NA	NA	TRBV28	TRBJ1-1	TGTGCCAGCAGTCCTTCGAACACTGAAGCTTTCTTT	CASSPSNTEAFF
TRBD1	NA	TRBV13	TRBJ2-7	TGTGCCAGCAGCTTTTTCCGGGACAGGGTACTAGAAGCAAACACCTACGAGCAGTACTTC	CASSFFRDRVLEANTYEQYF
NA	NA	TRBV5-1	TRBJ1-4	TGCGCCAGCAGCTTGGGGGGCCATAATGAAAAACTGTTTTTT	CASSLGGHNEKLFF
TRBD2	once	TRBV9	TRBJ2-1	TGTGCCAGCAGCGTAGCCGCTAGCGGGAGGAATGACAATGAGCAGTTCTTC	CASSVAASGRNDNEQFF
NA	once	TRBV7-9	TRBJ1-3	TGTGCCAGCAGTCTTACACCAGGAAACACCATATATTTT	CASSLTPGNTIYF
TRBD1	few	TRBV5-1	TRBJ1-3	TGCGCCAGCAGCGGTACAGGGGAAGCTGGAAACACCATATATTTT	CASSGTGEAGNTIYF
NA	NA	TRBV4-1	TRBJ1-4	TGCGCCAGCAGCCAAGTTCTCAGGGGCCGGACTAGAGAAAAACTGTTTTTT	CASSQVLRGRTREKLFF
NA	NA	TRBV20-1	TRBJ1-1	TGCAGTGCTAGTTTACAATCCAGGGGCACTGAAGCTTTCTTT	CSASLQSRGTEAFF
NA	NA	TRBV15	TRBJ2-7	TGTGCCACCAGCAGAGATACCCACCGGGAGCAGTACTTC	CATSRDTHREQYF
NA	NA	TRBV7-3	TRBJ2-2	TGTGCCAGCAGCACCGGGACTCGTGACCACGGGGAGCTGTTTTTT	CASSTGTRDHGELFF
NA	NA	TRBV6-5	TRBJ2-7	TGTGCCAGCAGTTATGGTTGGGAGACCTACGAGCAGTACTTC	CASSYGWETYEQYF
TRBD1	NA	TRBV7-2	TRBJ1-2	TGTGCCAGCAGCCCGGGACAGGGTCTCTATGGCTACACCTTC	CASSPGQGLYGYTF
NA	NA	TRBV28	TRBJ2-7	TGTGCCAGCAGTGAGAACTACGAGCAGTACTTC	CASSENYEQYF